These T cell receptor beta chains were read from a single sample in a study of cytomegalovirus exposure and HLA in healthy donors. The method was immunoSEQ multiplex PCR; TCRdb's version includes in-frame clones alone and lacks a portion of them. The profile covers roughly 200,000 clones, with 80% to 85% appearing a single time and more than 0.6% taken by the ten largest. Sequences were obtained from PBMCs. The receptors here all came from a boy between 2 and 15 years old in good health and CMV-seronegative. The CDR3 runs from the conserved cysteine through the conserved F or W. D genes are given only for firm matches. Rows give clone size only sometimes, using once, few, many, or a class for an expanded clone.

D	size	V	J	CDR3	DNA
TRBD1	once	TRBV5-4	TRBJ2-2	CASSLGTGGRDGELFF	TGTGCCAGCAGCTTAGGGACAGGGGGCCGGGACGGGGAGCTGTTTTTT
.	.	TRBV7-9	TRBJ1-1	CSSSFPTLGAPNTEAFF	TGTTCCAGCAGCTTCCCGACTTTGGGGGCCCCGAACACTGAAGCTTTCTTT
.	.	TRBV5-4	TRBJ1-6	CASSLGRANSPLHF	TGTGCCAGCAGCTTAGGCAGGGCTAATTCACCCCTCCACTTT
TRBD2	.	TRBV2	TRBJ2-1	CASSEGGGYNEQFF	TGTGCCAGCAGTGAGGGGGGGGGCTACAATGAGCAGTTCTTC
.	.	TRBV11-2	TRBJ2-1	CASSLGPSRSYNEQFF	TGTGCCAGCAGCTTAGGTCCGAGTAGATCCTACAATGAGCAGTTCTTC
.	.	TRBV6-6	TRBJ1-1	CASRGTEAFF	TGTGCCAGCCGAGGCACTGAAGCTTTCTTT
.	.	TRBV29-1	TRBJ2-3	CSVGTTSTDTQYF	TGCAGCGTTGGGACAACGAGCACAGATACGCAGTATTTT
.	.	TRBV5-1	TRBJ2-7	CASSLVRATYEQYF	TGCGCCAGCAGCTTGGTCAGGGCCACCTACGAGCAGTACTTC
.	.	TRBV9	TRBJ1-1	CASSVAGNTEAFF	TGTGCCAGCAGCGTAGCAGGGAACACTGAAGCTTTCTTT
TRBD2	.	TRBV7-9	TRBJ2-7	CASSATLAGSSYEQYF	TGTGCCAGCAGCGCTACCCTAGCGGGATCTTCCTACGAGCAGTACTTC
TRBD2	.	TRBV7-9	TRBJ2-5	CASTGEAGQETQYF	TGTGCCAGCACGGGTGAAGCGGGACAAGAGACCCAGTACTTC
.	once	TRBV7-9	TRBJ1-1	CASSLEVRASANTEAFF	TGTGCCAGCAGCTTAGAGGTCAGGGCATCAGCTAACACTGAAGCTTTCTTT
TRBD1	.	TRBV9	TRBJ2-1	CASSVEFRGLEQFF	TGTGCCAGCAGCGTTGAGTTTAGGGGGCTTGAGCAGTTCTTC
.	.	TRBV2	TRBJ2-7	CASSDYISYEQYF	TGTGCCAGCAGTGATTATATCTCCTACGAGCAGTACTTC
TRBD1	.	TRBV5-1	TRBJ1-1	CASRTWTGDTEAFF	TGCGCCAGCCGAACTTGGACAGGAGACACTGAAGCTTTCTTT
.	.	TRBV5-1	TRBJ2-7	CASSPSGMKYEQYF	TGCGCCAGCAGCCCTTCAGGTATGAAATACGAGCAGTACTTC
TRBD1	.	TRBV7-9	TRBJ1-6	CASSPDRGGSPLHF	TGTGCCAGCAGTCCCGACAGGGGAGGATCACCCCTCCACTTT
.	few	TRBV5-1	TRBJ1-3	CASSPSTGSSGNTIYF	TGCGCCAGCAGCCCGTCTACAGGCTCCTCTGGAAACACCATATATTTT
TRBD1	.	TRBV5-4	TRBJ1-1	CASSLRPGTGEGAFF	TGTGCCAGCAGCTTAAGGCCCGGGACAGGGGAGGGCGCTTTCTTT
.	.	TRBV2	TRBJ2-5	CASLSLPRTQYF	TGTGCCAGCTTGAGCCTTCCAAGAACCCAGTACTTC
TRBD1	.	TRBV2	TRBJ1-1	CASSVKTEYRGRGTEAFF	TGTGCCAGCAGTGTAAAAACGGAATACAGGGGGCGCGGGACTGAAGCTTTCTTT
TRBD2	.	TRBV7-8	TRBJ2-5	CASSLGTSARGWETQYF	TGTGCCAGCAGCCTGGGGACTAGCGCCAGAGGGTGGGAGACCCAGTACTTC
.	.	TRBV19	TRBJ1-1	CASSIPRLNTEAFF	TGTGCCAGTAGTATCCCGCGATTGAACACTGAAGCTTTCTTT
.	once	TRBV11-1	TRBJ1-1	CASTRNRAGNTEAFF	TGTGCCAGCACCCGCAACAGGGCCGGGAACACTGAAGCTTTCTTT
TRBD1	.	TRBV18	TRBJ1-6	CASSLRDSNSPLHF	TGTGCCAGCTCACTCCGGGACAGTAATTCACCCCTCCACTTT
.	.	TRBV18	TRBJ2-5	CASSRGHQETQYF	TGTGCCAGCTCACGGGGGCACCAAGAGACCCAGTACTTC
TRBD2	once	TRBV14	TRBJ2-7	CASSHREAGLSPRVYEQYF	TGTGCCAGCAGCCACAGGGAGGCGGGACTATCGCCCCGTGTTTACGAGCAGTACTTC